This TCR beta chain was sequenced for a study of cytomegalovirus exposure and HLA in healthy donors. PCR employed 60 Vbeta and 13 Jbeta primers. Profiling relied on immunoSEQ multiplex PCR, and the TCRdb table lists in-frame clones only, not all of them. Its clone listing holds about 130,000 clones. In germline, CDR1 is MDHEN, CDR2 SYDVKM. CDR3 size: 14 residues. The V and J ends lost 6 bases and 2 bases respectively, with 13 bases between them. The rearrangement joins TRBV28 to TRBJ1-2; D unresolved. Sequences were obtained from PBMCs. The clonotype originates from a man younger than 30 in good health and CMV-seronegative. DNA for the CDR3: TGTGCCAGCAGCCAGGCCGGGGAAAACTATGGCTACACCTTC. This gives the protein CASSQAGENYGYTF.